This TCR beta chain was documented in a study of T cells after yellow fever vaccination. Overall study results and limits: The booster response re-showed most primary clones: more than 95% CD4, about 89% CD8.

TCRdb processed the 5' RACE reads anew with MiXCR; each CDR3 protein has one entry. The table has a few hundred thousand distinct CDR3 sequences, around 6.8% seen once. Trimming cost V 6 bases and J 4 bases; bases outside gene matches: 2. The CDR3 has 13 residues. Germline-derived CDR1 and CDR2 are SGHTA and FQGTGA. Regarding this clonotype: The antigen is not known.

J is TRBJ2-3 and V is TRBV7-3, with 9 bases aligning to TRBD2. Source: PBMCs, taken about 41 days after the first yellow fever vaccination. This clonotype originated in a man aged 18-30 years who received the YFV17D yellow fever vaccine. CDR3 in DNA: TGTGCCAGCAGTGCGGGGGGGGCAGATACGCAGTATTTT. It yields the protein CASSAGGADTQYF.